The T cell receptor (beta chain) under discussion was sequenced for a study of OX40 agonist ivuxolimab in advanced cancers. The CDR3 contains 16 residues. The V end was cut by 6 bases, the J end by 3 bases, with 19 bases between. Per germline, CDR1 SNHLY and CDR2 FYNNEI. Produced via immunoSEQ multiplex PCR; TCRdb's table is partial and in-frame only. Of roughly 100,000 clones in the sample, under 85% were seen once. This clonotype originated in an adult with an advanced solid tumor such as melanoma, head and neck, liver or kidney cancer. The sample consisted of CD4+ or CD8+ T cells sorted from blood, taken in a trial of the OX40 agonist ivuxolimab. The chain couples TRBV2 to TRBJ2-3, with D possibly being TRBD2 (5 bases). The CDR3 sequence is CASSRDTGRGTDTQYF. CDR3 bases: TGTGCCAGCAGCCGTGACACGGGGAGAGGGACAGATACGCAGTATTTT.